This section outlines one T cell receptor (beta chain) sequence together with its context. The antigen is undetermined. These data originate in a study of cytomegalovirus exposure and HLA in healthy donors. Study-wide results and limits: Trimming of TCR beta V- and J-genes showed a link, identified in a later analysis, to a missense DCLRE1C variant.

Germline V gene lookup returns CDR1 SEHNR and CDR2 FQNEAQ (reference sequence). The CDR3 totals 15 residues. Trimming took off 6 bases at V and 8 bases at J, with 22 bases between the two ends. These donors counted as nominally healthy when sampled, but unrecorded immune exposures were likely. PCR involved 60 Vbeta and 13 Jbeta primers. Measured with immunoSEQ multiplex PCR; TCRdb has only the in-frame clones, and not every one. The sample consists of around 100,000 clones, 70% of them appearing once. The sample taken for sequencing was PBMCs. The clonotype was recovered from a man aged 40-49 years in good health and CMV-seropositive. V and J are TRBV7-9 and TRBJ1-2; no firm D call. The CDR3 bases are TGTGCCAGCAGGAACTCGGAGGTGGGCCAAGAGGGCTACACCTTC. It translates to CASRNSEVGQEGYTF. Full variable domain (outside the CDR3, taken from reference TRBV7-9 and TRBJ1-2): DTGVSQNPRHKITKRGQNVTFRCDPISEHNRLYWYRQTLGQGPEFLTYFQNEAQLEKSRLLSDRFSAERPKGSFSTLEIQRTEQGDSAMYLCASRNSEVGQEGYTFGSGTRLTVV.